The 19 T cell receptor beta chains reported below all come from one sample, sequenced in a study of blood T cell repertoires in COVID-19. Clones were sequenced by immunoSEQ multiplex PCR, and TCRdb holds only the in-frame ones, with some missing. The sample carries over 150,000 clones, over 75% recorded once. Sequencing was done on a sample of PBMCs or T cells enriched from blood (not recorded which). The receptors shown here come from a woman between 18 and 29 years old who had recovered from COVID-19.

This chain uses TRBV5-4 with TRBJ1-1; 7 bases agree with TRBD1. The V gene end was trimmed by 2 bases and the J gene end by 0 bases; junction bases not matched to a gene: 16. This CDR3 spans 19 amino acids. In germline, CDR1 is SGHNT, CDR2 YYREEE (reference sequence). The CDR3 nucleotides read TGTGCCAGCAGCTTACGGGACAGAAACACTACAATGATGAACACTGAAGCTTTCTTT. Amino acids: CASSLRDRNTTMMNTEAFF. Full variable domain (outside the CDR3, taken from reference TRBV5-4 and TRBJ1-1): ETGVTQSPTHLIKTRGQQVTLRCSSQSGHNTVSWYQQALGQGPQFIFQYYREEENGRGNFPPRFSGLQFPNYSSELNVNALELDDSALYLCASSLRDRNTTMMNTEAFFGQGTRLTVV.

This clone came up once. The J gene is TRBJ2-3, the V gene TRBV15; 11 nucleotides agree with TRBD1. V dropped 3 bases and J dropped 3; count of bases not matched to a gene: 8. Per the germline V gene, CDR1 is LNHNV and CDR2 is YYDKDF (reference sequence). The CDR3 length is 17 residues. This chain's CDR3 is CATSSEPGTGGTDTQYF. As DNA, the CDR3 is TGTGCCACCAGCAGCGAACCCGGGACAGGGGGGACAGATACGCAGTATTTT.

The chain joins TRBV28 to TRBJ1-1, with D perhaps TRBD1 (5 bases). In germline, CDR1 is MDHEN, CDR2 SYDVKM. The CDR3 has 17 amino acids. Trimming cost V 10 bases and J 1 base, with 25 bases left between them. This chain's CDR3 is CATHGPPGSGGNTEAFF. The CDR3 DNA reads TGTGCCACCCACGGCCCCCCGGGCAGCGGGGGGAACACTGAAGCTTTCTTT.

A single count supports this clone. This chain uses TRBV3-1 (or the pseudogene TRBV3-2) with TRBJ2-5, with 8 bases that match TRBD2. In germline, CDR1 is LGHDT, CDR2 YNNKEL (reference sequence). V shed 0 bases and J 4 bases; nucleotides not matched to a gene: 13. This CDR3 has 18 amino acids. The CDR3 here is CASSQDISGSPGGETQYF. CDR3 nucleotide sequence: TGTGCCAGCAGCCAAGACATCAGCGGGAGCCCCGGGGGAGAGACCCAGTACTTC.

The V call is TRBV4-1, the J call TRBJ1-3, with D possibly matching TRBD1 (5 bases). The CDR3 totals 14 residues. V lost 3 bases, J lost 4 bases, and 10 bases lay in between. Germline V CDR1 and CDR2: MGHRA, YSYEKL. In DNA, the CDR3 is TGCGCCAGCAGCCACGGGGGGTCAGGAAACACCATATATTTT. Translating it yields CASSHGGSGNTIYF.

This sequence joins TRBV6-5 and TRBJ1-4; tentative D call: TRBD1 (6 bases). V dropped 6 bases and J dropped 5 bases, with 13 bases sitting between them. Germline V gives CDR1 MNHEY, CDR2 SVGAGI. The CDR3 is 14 amino acids. Written as DNA, the CDR3 is TGTGCCAGCAGATTGGACAGCAGCAATGAAAAACTGTTTTTT. Its translation is CASRLDSSNEKLFF.

This clone appeared once. J is TRBJ1-1 and V is TRBV19, with 9 positions matching TRBD1. The germline gives CDR1 LNHDA, CDR2 SQIVND (reference sequence). The CDR3 is 13 residues long. V lost 5 bases to trimming and J lost 6 bases; unmatched junction nucleotides: 4. CDR3 nucleotide sequence: TGTGCCAGTAGTGACAGACAGGGGGCTGAAGCTTTCTTT. Translating gives CASSDRQGAEAFF.

This chain connects TRBV2 to TRBJ2-2; the match to TRBD2 covers 10 bases. Germline values: CDR1 SNHLY, CDR2 FYNNEI. The V segment lost 6 bases and the J segment 3 bases; nucleotides outside the gene matches: 4. This CDR3 is built from 15 residues. CDR3 residues: CASRPGLAYTGELFF. CDR3 DNA sequence: TGTGCCAGCAGACCGGGACTAGCGTACACCGGGGAGCTGTTTTTT.

The chain combines TRBV3-1 (or the pseudogene TRBV3-2) with TRBJ2-5; TRBD2 matches 13 bases. Germline V CDR1 and CDR2: LGHDT, YNNKEL (reference sequence). The V segment lost 4 bases and the J segment 2 bases; nucleotides outside the gene matches: 4. The CDR3 contains 16 residues. The CDR3 nucleotides are TGTGCCAGCAGCCCGAGACTAGCGGGAGGTCAAGAGACCCAGTACTTC. The encoded protein is CASSPRLAGGQETQYF.

The rearrangement joins TRBV4-1 to TRBJ2-1; weak D call: TRBD1 (6 bases). The CDR3 length is 12 residues. Trimming pared 8 bases from V and 8 bases from J, leaving 13 bases between. Looked up from germline, CDR1 is MGHRA and CDR2 is YSYEKL. The CDR3 protein is CASGTQGHEQFF. CDR3 nucleotide sequence: TGCGCCAGCGGAACACAGGGCCATGAGCAGTTCTTC.

This chain connects TRBV2 to TRBJ1-5; TRBD1 aligns across 8 bases. The CDR3 loop spans 14 amino acids. After removal of 6 bases from V and 6 bases from J, the junction contained 7 bases not matched to a gene. Germline V gene data show CDR1 as SNHLY and CDR2 as FYNNEI. CDR3 bases: TGTGCCAGCAGCGGACAGGGTATGGGTCAGCCCCAGCATTTT. This sequence encodes CASSGQGMGQPQHF.

This chain uses TRBV11-2 with TRBJ1-5, with D uncertain. Germline-derived CDR1 and CDR2 are SGHAT and FQNNGV. The CDR3 extends over 13 amino acids. V was shortened by 5 bases and J by 6 bases, with 11 bases between the two germline ends. The CDR3 loop is CASSPGGGQPQHF. CDR3 coding DNA: TGTGCCAGCAGCCCCGGCGGAGGTCAGCCCCAGCATTTT.

The rearrangement joins TRBV29-1 to TRBJ1-1, with D unclear. With 4 bases removed from V and 2 bases from J, the gap between germline ends came to 8 bases. This CDR3 region has 12 residues. Germline-derived CDR1 and CDR2 are SQVTM and ANQGSEA. CDR3 in amino acids: CSVGEGNTEAFF. The DNA of the CDR3 is TGCAGCGTTGGTGAGGGAAACACTGAAGCTTTCTTT.

The rearrangement joins TRBV9 to TRBJ2-3; 11 bases fit TRBD2. This CDR3 is built from 17 residues. Germline CDR1 and CDR2: SGDLS and YYNGEE. After removal of 2 bases from V and 2 bases from J, the junction contained 7 bases not matched to a gene. CDR3 sequence reads: CASSVSPSGGITDTQYF. As DNA, the CDR3 is TGTGCCAGCAGCGTGAGCCCTAGCGGGGGGATCACAGATACGCAGTATTTT.

The chain links TRBV29-1 to TRBJ2-5; 7 bases map to TRBD2. V shed 6 bases and J 4 bases; nucleotides not matched to a gene: 11. The CDR3 length is 14 residues. In germline, CDR1 is SQVTM, CDR2 ANQGSEA. CDR3 in amino acids: CSVSSGTGGETQYF. In nucleotides, the CDR3 is TGCAGCGTGAGCTCCGGGACGGGAGGAGAGACCCAGTACTTC. Supplemented by reference TRBV29-1 and TRBJ2-5, the full variable domain reads SAVISQKPSRDICQRGTSLTIQCQVDSQVTMMFWYRQQPGQSLTLIATANQGSEATYESGFVIDKFPISRPNLTFSTLTVSNMSPEDSSIYLCSVSSGTGGETQYFGPGTRLLVL.

This sequence joins TRBV18 and TRBJ2-5; TRBD2 matches at 11 bases. CDR1 is KGHSH and CDR2 is LQKENI in the germline V gene. Trimming removed 0 bases from V and 5 bases from J; junction bases left unmatched: 2. CDR3 length: 15 residues. This CDR3 is CASSPPGLAVETQYF. In DNA form, the CDR3 reads TGTGCCAGCTCACCACCGGGACTAGCGGTGGAGACCCAGTACTTC.

The chain recombines TRBV18 with TRBJ1-2; D is undetermined. CDR1 and CDR2 (germline): KGHSH, LQKENI. V gave up 2 bases and J gave up 4 bases, with 11 bases separating them. The CDR3 sequence is 14 residues long. CDR3 loop: CASSPAGVLYGYTF. CDR3 in DNA: TGTGCCAGCTCACCAGCCGGGGTCCTCTATGGCTACACCTTC.

CDR3 DNA sequence: TGTGCCAGCAGTCGTGGACAGGGACGGGACACTGAAGCTTTCTTT. It specifies CASSRGQGRDTEAFF. This chain joins TRBV27 and TRBJ1-1, with 8 positions matching TRBD1. Trimming cost V 5 bases and J 3 bases; bases outside gene matches: 8. CDR1 and CDR2 from the germline V gene are MNHEY and SMNVEV (reference sequence). CDR3 length equals 15 residues.

This rearrangement joins TRBV29-1 to TRBJ1-1; D uncertain. V lost 4 bases, J lost 1 base, and 10 bases lay in between. Germline V CDR1 and CDR2: SQVTM, ANQGSEA. The CDR3 covers 13 residues. The CDR3, as DNA: TGCAGCGTTGTGGGCAGCCAGAACACTGAAGCTTTCTTT. It codes for CSVVGSQNTEAFF.